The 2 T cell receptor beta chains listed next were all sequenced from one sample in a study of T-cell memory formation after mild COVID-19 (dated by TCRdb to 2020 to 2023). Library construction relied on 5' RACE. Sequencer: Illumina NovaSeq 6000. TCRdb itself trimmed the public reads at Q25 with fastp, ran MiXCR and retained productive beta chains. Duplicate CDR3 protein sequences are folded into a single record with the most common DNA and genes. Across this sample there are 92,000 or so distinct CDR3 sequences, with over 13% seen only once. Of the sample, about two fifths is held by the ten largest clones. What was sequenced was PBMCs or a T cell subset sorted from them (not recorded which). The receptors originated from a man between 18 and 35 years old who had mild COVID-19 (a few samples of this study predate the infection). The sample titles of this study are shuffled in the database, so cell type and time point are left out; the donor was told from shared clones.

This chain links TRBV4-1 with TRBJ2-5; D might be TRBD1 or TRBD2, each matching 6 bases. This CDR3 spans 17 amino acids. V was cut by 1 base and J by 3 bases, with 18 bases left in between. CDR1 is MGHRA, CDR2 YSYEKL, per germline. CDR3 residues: CASSQVFLGGPKETQYF. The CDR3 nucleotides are TGCGCCAGCAGCCAAGTTTTTTTGGGGGGCCCTAAAGAGACCCAGTACTTC.

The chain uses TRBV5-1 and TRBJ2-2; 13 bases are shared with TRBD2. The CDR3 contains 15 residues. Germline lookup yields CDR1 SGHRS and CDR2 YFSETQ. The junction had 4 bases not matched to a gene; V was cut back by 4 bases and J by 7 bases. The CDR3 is CASSPGTSGVGELFF. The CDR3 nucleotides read TGCGCCAGCAGCCCGGGGACTAGCGGGGTCGGGGAGCTGTTTTTT.